What follows are 24 T cell receptor beta chains derived from one specimen sequenced in a study of blood T cells in healthy people across ages. A second PCR of roughly 7 to 11 cycles used a sample-barcoded 5' primer and a J-beta primer mix. TCRdb fed the 5' RACE reads into MiXCR, producing one record per CDR3 protein. This table holds over a million distinct CDR3 sequences, 40% to 45% found once. Sequenced: blood. Receptors originate from a woman aged 55-70 years in good health.

V and J are TRBV6-1 and TRBJ1-2; the match to TRBD1 covers 7 bases. With V trimmed by 8 bases and J by 4 bases, 7 bases remained unmatched. CDR3 size: 13 residues. CDR1 is MNHNS and CDR2 is SASEGT in the germline V gene. The CDR3 protein is CASVTGDSYGYTF. CDR3 DNA sequence: TGTGCCAGCGTTACAGGGGATAGCTATGGCTACACCTTC.

The chain links TRBV2 to TRBJ2-4, with 8 bases lining up with TRBD1. Judging by the DNA end, TRBJ2-5 fits better; the J call may be wrong. Germline V gene lookup returns CDR1 SNHLY and CDR2 FYNNEI. This CDR3 is 14 amino acids long. CDR3 in amino acids: CASNDRGRQETQYF. CDR3 DNA: TGTGCCAGCAATGACAGGGGACGCCAAGAGACCCAGTACTTC.

The rearrangement links TRBV7-6 to TRBJ1-4, with 8 bases fitting TRBD1. The V gene end was trimmed by 5 bases and the J gene end by 3 bases; junction bases not matched to a gene: 14. Germline V gives CDR1 SGHVS, CDR2 FNYEAQ. The CDR3 is made up of 18 amino acids. CDR3 sequence reads: CASSPRRGQGRPNEKLFF. The DNA of the CDR3 is TGTGCCAGCAGCCCCCGACGTGGACAGGGTCGGCCTAATGAAAAACTGTTTTTT.

This clonotype has a handful of counts. The rearrangement links TRBV27 to TRBJ1-2, with a tentative D call TRBD1 (6 bases). Trimming removed 6 bases at V and 2 bases at J, with 16 bases between. The CDR3 loop spans 15 amino acids. Germline assignment: CDR1 MNHEY and CDR2 SMNVEV (reference sequence). CDR3 nucleotides: TGTGCCAGCAGCTATCGCGGGGACAACAACTATGGCTACACCTTC. Translated, it gives CASSYRGDNNYGYTF.

The chain combines TRBV7-9 with TRBJ2-1, with a weak D call TRBD1 (5 bases). V lost 1 base to trimming and J lost 4 bases, with 17 bases between them. The CDR3 consists of 17 residues. CDR1 is SEHNR and CDR2 is FQNEAQ in the germline V gene (reference sequence). In DNA, the CDR3 is TGTGCCAGCAGCTTAGAGGGGTTGACCATGAGGTACAATGAGCAGTTCTTC. Its protein product is CASSLEGLTMRYNEQFF.

There are a few counts of this clonotype. The chain links TRBV11-3 to TRBJ2-5; no reliable D call. V was shortened by 0 bases and J by 7 bases, with 9 bases between the two germline ends. The CDR3 has 13 residues. Germline V CDR1 and CDR2: SGHNT, YENEEA. The DNA for the CDR3 is TGTGCCAGCAGCTTAGATGTTAGAGGGACCCAGTACTTC. Protein sequence: CASSLDVRGTQYF.

This clonotype turned up a few times. The genes are TRBV20-1 and TRBJ2-1, with 7 positions matching TRBD1. The CDR3 has 11 residues. Germline CDR1 DFQATT, CDR2 SNEGSKA (reference sequence). The junction had 3 bases not matched to a gene; V was cut back by 6 bases and J by 7 bases. CDR3 nucleotides: TGCAGTGCAGCACAGGGGAATGAGCAGTTCTTC. This sequence encodes CSAAQGNEQFF.

DNA of the CDR3: TGTGCCACCACCCGGGACAGAAATCAGCCCCAGCATTTT. This encodes CATTRDRNQPQHF. The V and J genes are TRBV10-3 and TRBJ1-5; 7 bases match TRBD1. V gave up 10 bases and J gave up 4 bases; unmatched junction bases: 7. This CDR3 is 13 amino acids long. CDR1 ENHRY and CDR2 SYGVKD come from the germline V gene.

The V gene is TRBV4-2, the J gene TRBJ2-2; TRBD2 matches at 9 bases. J was trimmed by 0 bases and V by 1 base; bases with no gene match: 6. The CDR3 loop spans 18 amino acids. Germline CDR1 reads LGHNA; CDR2 reads YNFKEQ. The CDR3 spells CASSQVVAGVPNTGELFF. DNA of the CDR3: TGTGCCAGCAGCCAAGTGGTAGCGGGAGTACCGAACACCGGGGAGCTGTTTTTT.

The genes are TRBV9 and TRBJ2-1; tentatively, D is TRBD2 (5 bases). Germline lookup yields CDR1 SGDLS and CDR2 YYNGEE. The CDR3 covers 15 residues. Deletions cut 0 bases from V and 0 bases from J, with 7 bases between. This chain's CDR3 is CASSVVGSSYNEQFF. CDR3 nucleotide sequence: TGTGCCAGCAGCGTAGTGGGGAGCTCCTACAATGAGCAGTTCTTC. The full variable domain, in which reference TRBV9 and TRBJ2-1 provide the parts outside the CDR3, is DSGVTQTPKHLITATGQRVTLRCSPRSGDLSVYWYQQSLDQGLQFLIQYYNGEERAKGNILERFSAQQFPDLHSELNLSSLELGDSALYFCASSVVGSSYNEQFFGPGTRLTVL.

J is TRBJ2-7 and V is TRBV11-2; D uncertain. The V gene's germline CDR1 is SGHAT and CDR2 FQNNGV. The CDR3 contains 16 residues. V was clipped by 4 bases and J by 7 bases, with 23 bases between them. As DNA, the CDR3 is TGTGCCAGCAGCTCTGGGCCGGACCAGACCTACAATGAGCAGTACTTC. Translated: CASSSGPDQTYNEQYF.

The CDR3 DNA follows: TGTGCCAGCAGCAAAGAACGGACTAGTCAAGCTAATGAGCAGTTCTTC. Translation gives CASSKERTSQANEQFF. The chain has TRBV21-1 and TRBJ2-1; the DNA was not compared with TRBD2, the D call given in the table. TRBV21-1 is given as a pseudogene. The CDR3 is made up of 16 amino acids.

The chain uses TRBV11-1 and TRBJ2-1; D is possibly TRBD2 (5 bases). Germline CDR1 reads SGHAT; CDR2 reads FQDESV (reference sequence). The CDR3 is 16 amino acids. V lost 4 bases, J lost 3 bases, and 16 bases lay in between. Here the CDR3 reads CASSYLSTILYNEQFF. CDR3 in DNA: TGTGCCAGCAGCTACCTCTCGACTATCCTCTACAATGAGCAGTTCTTC.

J is TRBJ2-1 and V is TRBV3-1, with D possibly being TRBD2 (5 bases). V was cut by 1 base and J by 3 bases, with 10 bases left in between. CDR1 LGHDT and CDR2 YNNKEL come from the germline V gene (reference sequence). The CDR3 has 15 amino acids. Written as DNA, the CDR3 is TGTGCCAGCAGCCAAGGAAGTGCGGGCTACAATGAGCAGTTCTTC. It is translated as CASSQGSAGYNEQFF.

Notes on this clonotype: A clone one base away is much larger, so this may be a read error. The chain combines TRBV9 with TRBJ2-6; D remains unclear. CDR3 size: 13 residues. Germline CDR1 reads SGDLS; CDR2 reads YYNGEE. For the CDR3, the DNA is TGTGCCGGCAGCGTATCTGGGGCCAACGTCCTGACTTTC. This codes for CAGSVSGANVLTF. Together with reference TRBV9 and TRBJ2-6, the CDR3 gives the full variable domain: DSGVTQTPKHLITATGQRVTLRCSPRSGDLSVYWYQQSLDQGLQFLIQYYNGEERAKGNILERFSAQQFPDLHSELNLSSLELGDSALYFCAGSVSGANVLTFGAGSRLTVL.

The chain has TRBV12-5 and TRBJ2-1, with 10 bases aligning to TRBD2. The DNA end is more similar to TRBJ2-7, so the J call may be wrong. CDR3 size: 17 residues. The germline V gene has CDR1 LGHNT and CDR2 FRNRAP. In DNA form, the CDR3 reads TGTGCTAGTGGTTCCCACCCCGGACTAGCGGCCTACAATGAGCAGTACTTC. Its protein is CASGSHPGLAAYNEQYF.

The chain's CDR3 is CASSQGGSPYNEQFF. CDR3 in DNA: TGTGCCAGCAGCCAAGGCGGGTCCCCCTACAATGAGCAGTTCTTC. The chain uses TRBV3-1 and TRBJ2-1; D may be TRBD2 (5 bases). The CDR3 consists of 15 residues. Trimming cost V 1 base and J 2 bases, with 9 bases left between them. CDR1 LGHDT and CDR2 YNNKEL come from the germline V gene (reference sequence).

The gene calls are TRBV18 and TRBJ2-7; 15 nucleotides match TRBD2. V lost 5 bases to trimming and J lost 0 bases; unmatched junction nucleotides: 8. The CDR3 has 18 amino acids. Germline CDR1 is KGHSH and CDR2 is LQKENI. Here the CDR3 DNA reads TGTGCCAGCTCATCAAGGACTAGCGGGAGGGGGCACTCCTACGAGCAGTACTTC. Encoded protein: CASSSRTSGRGHSYEQYF.

Of note for this clonotype: At one end, the junction sequence differs from germline, possibly due to a read error. The chain has TRBV28 and TRBJ1-1; D gene unclear. CDR3 length equals 12 residues. Germline V gene lookup returns CDR1 MDHEN and CDR2 SYDVKM. CDR3 sequence: CASSFWNAEAFF. The CDR3 coding sequence is TGTGCCAGCAGTTTTTGGAACGCTGAAGCTTTCTTT.

This clonotype has only a few counts. V gene TRBV20-1 combines with J gene TRBJ2-1, with 11 bases lining up with TRBD2. V trimming: 0 bases; J trimming: 9 bases; junction bases outside the gene matches: 4. CDR3 size: 14 residues. The germline CDR1 and CDR2 sequences are DFQATT and SNEGSKA (reference sequence). This CDR3 is CSARDRGTSGEQFF. The CDR3 DNA reads TGCAGTGCTAGAGATCGCGGGACTAGCGGTGAGCAGTTCTTC.

The CDR3 DNA follows: TGTGCCAGCAGTACACTCGGGGGGACCACCTTC. It is translated as CASSTLGGTTF. The chain has TRBV27 and TRBJ1-2; D possibly corresponds to TRBD1 (5 bases). V lost 5 bases and J 13 bases, leaving 14 bases between the germline ends. The germline gives CDR1 MNHEY, CDR2 SMNVEV (reference sequence). The CDR3 runs 11 residues.

This chain uses TRBV15 with TRBJ2-4, with TRBD1 matching over 9 bases. Germline assignment: CDR1 LNHNV and CDR2 YYDKDF (reference sequence). With V trimmed by 1 base and J by 7 bases, 5 bases remained unmatched. The CDR3 totals 15 residues. This CDR3 is CATSRGPDRGNIQYF. The CDR3 nucleotides read TGTGCCACCAGCAGAGGACCCGACAGGGGGAACATTCAGTACTTC.

Only a few counts were recorded for this clonotype. The rearrangement joins TRBV10-3 to TRBJ2-7; 13 positions agree with TRBD2. Germline V gene sequence: CDR1 ENHRY, CDR2 SYGVKD. J gave up 2 bases and V 6 bases, and 7 bases lay outside the gene matches. This CDR3 has 16 residues. The CDR3 region has the DNA TGTGCCATCAGGGCACCGACTAGCGGGAGGACCTACGAGCAGTACTTC. Translation gives CAIRAPTSGRTYEQYF.

In the case of this clonotype: The junction does not match germline at one end; this may be a read error. The chain has TRBV20-1 and TRBJ2-7, with D possibly matching TRBD2 (6 bases). This CDR3 has 14 amino acids. Germline V gene lookup returns CDR1 DFQATT and CDR2 SNEGSKA (reference sequence). The CDR3 is CGASATPRLYEQYF. For the CDR3, the DNA is TGCGGTGCTAGCGCGACCCCAAGACTCTACGAGCAGTACTTC.